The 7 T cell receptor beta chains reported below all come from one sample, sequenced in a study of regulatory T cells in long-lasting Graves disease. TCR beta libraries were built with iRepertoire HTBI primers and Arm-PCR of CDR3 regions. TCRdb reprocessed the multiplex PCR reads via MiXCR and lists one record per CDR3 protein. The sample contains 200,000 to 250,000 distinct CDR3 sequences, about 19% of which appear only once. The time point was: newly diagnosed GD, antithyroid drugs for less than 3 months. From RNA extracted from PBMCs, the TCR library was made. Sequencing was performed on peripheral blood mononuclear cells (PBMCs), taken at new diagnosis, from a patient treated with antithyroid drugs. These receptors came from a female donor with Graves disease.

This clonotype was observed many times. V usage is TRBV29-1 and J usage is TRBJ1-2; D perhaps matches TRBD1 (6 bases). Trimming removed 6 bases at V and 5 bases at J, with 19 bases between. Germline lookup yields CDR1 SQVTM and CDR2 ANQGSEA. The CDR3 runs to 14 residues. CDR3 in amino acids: CSVRDTRGSYGYTF. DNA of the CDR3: TGCAGCGTGAGGGACACCCGGGGATCATATGGCTACACCTTC.

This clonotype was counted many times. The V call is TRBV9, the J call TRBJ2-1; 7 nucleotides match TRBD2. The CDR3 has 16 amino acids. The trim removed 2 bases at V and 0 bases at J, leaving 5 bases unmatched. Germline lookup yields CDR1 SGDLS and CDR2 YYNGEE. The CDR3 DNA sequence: TGTGCCAGCAGCGTTCAAGCGGGGCGCTCCTACAATGAGCAGTTCTTC. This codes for CASSVQAGRSYNEQFF.

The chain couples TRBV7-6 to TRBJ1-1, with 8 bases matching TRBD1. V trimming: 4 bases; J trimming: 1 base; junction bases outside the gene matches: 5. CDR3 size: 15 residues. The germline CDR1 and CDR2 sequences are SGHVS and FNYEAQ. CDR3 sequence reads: CASSSSGTGNTEAFF. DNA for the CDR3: TGTGCCAGCAGCTCCTCCGGGACAGGGAACACTGAAGCTTTCTTT.

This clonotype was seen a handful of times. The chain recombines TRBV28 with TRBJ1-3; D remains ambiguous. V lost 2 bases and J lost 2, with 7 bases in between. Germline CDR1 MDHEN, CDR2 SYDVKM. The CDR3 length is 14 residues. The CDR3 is CASSLRGTGNTIYF. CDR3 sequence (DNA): TGTGCCAGCAGTTTACGAGGGACTGGAAACACCATATATTTT.

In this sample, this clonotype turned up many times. Here the CDR3 DNA reads TGTGCCAGCAGCCCGGGGACGGATACGCAGTATTTT. It specifies CASSPGTDTQYF. The chain couples TRBV12-3 or TRBV12-4 to TRBJ2-3, with D perhaps given as TRBD1 or TRBD2 (5 bases each). This CDR3 region has 12 residues. V was cut by 6 bases and J by 6 bases, with 10 bases left in between.

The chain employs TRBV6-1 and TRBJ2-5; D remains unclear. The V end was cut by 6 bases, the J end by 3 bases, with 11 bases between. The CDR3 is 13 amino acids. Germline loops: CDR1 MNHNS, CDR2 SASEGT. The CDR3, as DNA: TGTGCCAGCAGATCCGCAGGAGAAGAGACCCAGTACTTC. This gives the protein CASRSAGEETQYF.

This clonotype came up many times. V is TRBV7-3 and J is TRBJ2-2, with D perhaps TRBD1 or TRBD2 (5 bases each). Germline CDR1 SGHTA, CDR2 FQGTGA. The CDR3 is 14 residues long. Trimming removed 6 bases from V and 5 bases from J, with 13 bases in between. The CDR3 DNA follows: TGTGCCAGCAGGGCCGGGACGGCGACCGGGGAGCTGTTTTTT. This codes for CASRAGTATGELFF.